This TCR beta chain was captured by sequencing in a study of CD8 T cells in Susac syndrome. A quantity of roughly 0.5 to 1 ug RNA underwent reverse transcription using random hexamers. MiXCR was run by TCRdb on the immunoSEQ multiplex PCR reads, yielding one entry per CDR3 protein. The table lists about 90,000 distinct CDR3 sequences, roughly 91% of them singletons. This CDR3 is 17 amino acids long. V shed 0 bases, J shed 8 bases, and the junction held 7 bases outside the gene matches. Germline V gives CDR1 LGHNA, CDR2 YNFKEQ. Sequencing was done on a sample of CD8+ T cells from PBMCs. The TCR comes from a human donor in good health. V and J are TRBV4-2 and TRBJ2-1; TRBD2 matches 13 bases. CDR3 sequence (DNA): TGTGCCAGCAGCCAAGACCGGACTAGCGGGGGCCGGGATGAGCAGTTCTTC. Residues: CASSQDRTSGGRDEQFF.